This T cell receptor (beta chain) was retrieved from a study of cytotoxic CD8 clonotypes in ibrutinib-treated CLL. Across the study: On average, about 92,000 productive rearrangements and a few hundred thousand productive templates per sample.

Germline CDR1 is SQVTM and CDR2 is ANQGSEA. This CDR3 contains 14 residues. V lost 7 bases and J 5 bases, leaving 21 bases between the germline ends. This clone turned up a few times. Its cognate antigen is unknown. Study-level points and caveats: Age-matched healthy donor levels were exceeded by baseline clonality, which tracked circulating CD8+ T-cell counts.

The data were produced by immunoSEQ multiplex PCR, yet TCRdb's version contains in-frame clones alone and is incomplete. This sample yields about 300,000 clones, of which around 76% are seen a single time; 5.6% belongs to the top ten. The material was PBMCs, obtained at disease progression, from a patient treated with ibrutinib. The TCR comes from a human donor with chronic lymphocytic leukemia. The chain recombines TRBV29-1 with TRBJ2-7; D possibly corresponds to TRBD1 (5 bases). As DNA, the CDR3 is TGCAGCGCCTCCCAATATAGGGGATCAGACGAGCAGTACTTC. Protein product: CSASQYRGSDEQYF.